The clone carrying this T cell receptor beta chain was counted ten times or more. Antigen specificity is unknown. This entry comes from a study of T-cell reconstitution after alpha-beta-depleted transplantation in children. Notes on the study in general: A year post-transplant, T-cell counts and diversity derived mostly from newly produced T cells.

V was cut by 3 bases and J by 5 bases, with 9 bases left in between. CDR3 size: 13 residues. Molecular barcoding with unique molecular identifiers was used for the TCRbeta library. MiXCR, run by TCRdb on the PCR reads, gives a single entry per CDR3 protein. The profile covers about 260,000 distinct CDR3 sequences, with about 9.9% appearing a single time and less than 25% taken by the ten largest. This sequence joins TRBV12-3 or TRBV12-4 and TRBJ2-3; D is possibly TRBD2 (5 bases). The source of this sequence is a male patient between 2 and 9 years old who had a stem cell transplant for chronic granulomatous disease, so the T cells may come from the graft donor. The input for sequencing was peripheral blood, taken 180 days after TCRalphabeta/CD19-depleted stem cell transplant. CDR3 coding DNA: TGTGCCAGCAGTTTTATGGCGGGAGATACGCAGTATTTT. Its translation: CASSFMAGDTQYF.